This T cell receptor beta chain was identified in a study of OX40 agonist ivuxolimab in advanced cancers. Study-level information: Patients in dose escalation had liver, melanoma, kidney or head and neck cancers. Among those enrolled, mean age was 60 years (range about 23 to 80) and 82.7% were male.

Concerning this clone: Its antigen is not known.

General observations from the study: By week 6 at 0.1 to 3.0 mg/kg, blood CD4+ and CD8+ T cells had expanded clonally.

The data were produced by immunoSEQ multiplex PCR, yet TCRdb's version contains in-frame clones alone and is incomplete. This table has tens of thousands of clones, nearly 95% appearing once. This CDR3 has 15 amino acids. V shed 4 bases and J shed 5 bases, with 15 bases lying between them. Germline V gene lookup returns CDR1 MGHRA and CDR2 YSYEKL. The clonotype comes from an adult with an advanced solid tumor such as melanoma, head and neck, liver or kidney cancer. The chain links TRBV4-1 to TRBJ1-5, with D perhaps TRBD1 (6 bases). Source: CD4+ or CD8+ T cells sorted from blood, taken in a trial of the OX40 agonist ivuxolimab. The CDR3 DNA sequence: TGCGCCAGCAGCCTCAACAGGGTGGGGGATCAGCCCCAGCATTTT. Translating it yields CASSLNRVGDQPQHF.